The 2 T cell receptor beta chains in this list originate from one sample, sequenced in a study of T cell responses to AZD1222 COVID-19 vaccine. This table comes from immunoSEQ multiplex PCR, and its TCRdb copy is limited to in-frame clones, with some not included. The table has 100,000 to 150,000 clones, about 90% seen once; the top ten hold roughly a tenth. Sequencing used peripheral blood, obtained on day 0 of AZD1222 vaccination. These receptors were collected from an adult in good health.

The V gene is TRBV7-2, the J gene TRBJ2-7, with 7 bases aligning to TRBD1. The V and J ends lost 6 bases and 2 bases, in that order; junction bases with no gene match: 10. CDR3 length: 15 residues. The germline V gene has CDR1 SGHTA and CDR2 FQGNSA. This CDR3 is CASSPLTGTAYEQYF. DNA of the CDR3: TGTGCCAGCAGTCCCCTAACCGGGACAGCCTACGAGCAGTACTTC.

This clone was observed a single time. The chain carries TRBV9 and TRBJ2-3, with 10 bases fitting TRBD2. Germline CDR1 and CDR2: SGDLS and YYNGEE. V trimming: 0 bases; J trimming: 7 bases; junction bases outside the gene matches: 5. The length of the CDR3 is 15 residues. Written as DNA, the CDR3 is TGTGCCAGCAGCGTAGTTTCTAGCGGGGGAAATACGCAGTATTTT. Its protein product is CASSVVSSGGNTQYF.